The rows below give T cell receptor beta chains drawn from one sample of a study of blood T cell repertoires in COVID-19. Sequenced by immunoSEQ multiplex PCR; TCRdb stores in-frame clones only, minus some. The repertoire consists of under 200,000 clones, with approximately 88% occurring once and the leading ten covering less than 3.5%. What was sequenced was peripheral blood. The origin of the receptors is a woman aged 55-69 years with acute or convalescent COVID-19. Both conserved end residues are part of each CDR3. A D gene is named only where the DNA matches it firmly. Expanded clones get a size class; other rows say once, few or many, or leave the size out.

j_call d_call v_call clone_size cdr3_aa cdr3_nt
TRBJ1-3 . TRBV28 . CASTAGTAGNTIYF TGTGCCAGCACCGCGGGGACTGCTGGAAACACCATATATTTT
TRBJ1-1 . TRBV20-1 . CSASGRLNTEAFF TGCAGTGCTAGTGGGCGGTTGAACACTGAAGCTTTCTTT
TRBJ2-2 TRBD1 TRBV5-4 . CASSLAETGPTGELFF TGTGCCAGCAGCTTGGCCGAGACAGGGCCAACCGGGGAGCTGTTTTTT
TRBJ2-5 TRBD2 TRBV5-4 few CASSLGRGYQETQYF TGTGCCAGCAGCTTAGGGCGGGGGTACCAAGAGACCCAGTACTTC
TRBJ1-6 TRBD1 TRBV5-1 once CASSPGQGASSPLHF TGCGCCAGCAGCCCGGGACAGGGGGCTAGTTCACCCCTCCACTTT
TRBJ2-1 TRBD1 TRBV6-5 . CASIRDRSSYNEQFF TGTGCCAGCATTCGGGACAGGAGCTCCTACAATGAGCAGTTCTTC
TRBJ1-4 TRBD1 TRBV5-6 . CASSTTGAGEKLFF TGTGCCAGCAGCACGACAGGGGCTGGTGAAAAACTGTTTTTT
TRBJ1-3 . TRBV29-1 . CSVQRVVGSGNTIYF TGCAGCGTTCAGCGCGTCGTGGGTTCTGGAAACACCATATATTTT
TRBJ1-6 TRBD1 TRBV5-3 . CARSDAIKDRETWTSPLHF TGTGCCAGAAGCGACGCTATAAAGGACAGGGAAACTTGGACTTCACCCCTCCACTTT
TRBJ2-7 TRBD2 TRBV6-5 . CASSFLRGGDHEQYF TGTGCCAGCAGTTTCCTCCGGGGAGGGGACCACGAGCAGTACTTC
TRBJ1-5 . TRBV6-2/TRBV6-3 . CASSKTPGGNQPQHF TGTGCCAGCAGTAAGACTCCGGGAGGGAATCAGCCCCAGCATTTT
TRBJ1-2 TRBD1 TRBV7-2 . CASSLGRTGNGYTF TGTGCCAGCAGCTTAGGGCGGACAGGGAATGGCTACACCTTC
TRBJ1-1 TRBD1 TRBV15 . CATSGKTGGNTEAFF TGTGCCACCAGCGGCAAGACAGGGGGCAACACTGAAGCTTTCTTT
TRBJ1-3 . TRBV18 . CASSPPVRPGNTIYF TGTGCCAGCTCACCCCCTGTCAGGCCTGGAAACACCATATATTTT
TRBJ1-5 TRBD1 TRBV5-1 . CASSPTGGGDQPQHF TGCGCCAGCAGTCCTACAGGGGGCGGCGATCAGCCCCAGCATTTT
TRBJ2-7 TRBD1 TRBV6-5 . CASSPRDRGPYEQYF TGTGCCAGCAGCCCCCGGGACAGGGGCCCCTACGAGCAGTACTTC
TRBJ1-3 TRBD1 TRBV4-3 . CASSQDSGTGLGFGNTIYF TGCGCCAGCAGCCAAGATAGTGGGACAGGCCTCGGGTTTGGAAACACCATATATTTT
TRBJ1-3 . TRBV5-5 few CASSLVGVYSGNTIYF TGTGCCAGCAGCTTGGTAGGGGTGTACTCTGGAAACACCATATATTTT
TRBJ1-5 . TRBV3-1/TRBV3-2 . CASSQPGNNQPQHF TGTGCCAGCAGCCAACCAGGGAACAATCAGCCCCAGCATTTT
TRBJ2-1 TRBD2 TRBV7-2 . CASSLVGGGVSYNEQFF TGTGCCAGCAGCTTAGTCGGCGGGGGAGTATCCTACAATGAGCAGTTCTTC
TRBJ2-7 . TRBV9 . CASSARGRGYEQYF TGTGCCAGCAGCGCCCGGGGGAGAGGCTACGAGCAGTACTTC
TRBJ1-5 . TRBV5-6 . CASSLIQSNQPQHF TGTGCCAGCAGCTTGATACAGAGCAATCAGCCCCAGCATTTT
TRBJ1-2 . TRBV7-3 . CASSLNPRGDYGYTF TGTGCCAGCAGCCTCAACCCCCGGGGAGACTATGGCTACACCTTC
TRBJ2-1 TRBD2 TRBV11-3 . CASSINSGGANEQFF TGTGCCAGCAGCATAAATAGCGGGGGGGCGAATGAGCAGTTCTTC
TRBJ1-3 . TRBV3-1/TRBV3-2 . CASSQAGHGNTIYF TGTGCCAGCAGCCAAGCAGGGCACGGAAACACCATATATTTT
TRBJ2-2 . TRBV5-8 . CASSLGQRNTGELFF TGTGCCAGCAGCTTGGGACAGAGGAACACCGGGGAGCTGTTTTTT
TRBJ1-4 . TRBV10-1 . CASSESLGGGEKLFF TGCGCCAGCAGTGAGTCGTTGGGGGGAGGTGAAAAACTGTTTTTT
TRBJ1-3 . TRBV7-2 . CASSLGPRDTIYF TGTGCCAGCAGCTTAGGTCCCCGGGACACCATATATTTT
TRBJ1-6 . TRBV12-5 . CASGLGLSSYNSPLHF TGTGCTAGTGGTTTGGGTTTGAGCTCCTATAATTCACCCCTCCACTTT